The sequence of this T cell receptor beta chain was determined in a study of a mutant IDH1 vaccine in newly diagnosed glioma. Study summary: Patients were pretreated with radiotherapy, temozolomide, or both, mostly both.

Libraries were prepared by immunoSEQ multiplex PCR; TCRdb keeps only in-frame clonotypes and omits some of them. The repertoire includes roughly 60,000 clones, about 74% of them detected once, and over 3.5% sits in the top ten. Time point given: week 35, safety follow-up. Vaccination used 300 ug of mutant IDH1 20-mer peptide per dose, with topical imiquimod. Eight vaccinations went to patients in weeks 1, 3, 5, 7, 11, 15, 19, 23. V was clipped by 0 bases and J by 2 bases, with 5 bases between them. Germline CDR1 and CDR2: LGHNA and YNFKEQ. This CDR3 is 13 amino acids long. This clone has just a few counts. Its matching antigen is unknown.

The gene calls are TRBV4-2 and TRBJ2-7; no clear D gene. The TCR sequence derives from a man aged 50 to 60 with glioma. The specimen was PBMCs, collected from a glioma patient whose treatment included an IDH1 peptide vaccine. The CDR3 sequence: CASSQDRAYEQYF. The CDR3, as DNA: TGTGCCAGCAGCCAAGACAGAGCCTACGAGCAGTACTTC.